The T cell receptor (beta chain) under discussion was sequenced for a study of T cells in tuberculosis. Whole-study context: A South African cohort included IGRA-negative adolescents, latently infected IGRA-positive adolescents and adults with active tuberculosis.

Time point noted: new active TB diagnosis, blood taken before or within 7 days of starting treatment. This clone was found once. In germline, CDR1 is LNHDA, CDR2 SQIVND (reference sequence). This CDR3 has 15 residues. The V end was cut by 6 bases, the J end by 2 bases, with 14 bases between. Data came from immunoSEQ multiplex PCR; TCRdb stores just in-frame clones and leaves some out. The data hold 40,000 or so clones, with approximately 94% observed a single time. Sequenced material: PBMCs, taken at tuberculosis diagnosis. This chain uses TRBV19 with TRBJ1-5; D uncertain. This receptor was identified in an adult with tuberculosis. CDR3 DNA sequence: TGTGCCAGTAGCCGCGGATTTTTTGGCAATCAGCCCCAGCATTTT. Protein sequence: CASSRGFFGNQPQHF.